This T cell receptor beta chain was sequenced in a study of response to subunit inactivated influenza vaccine. Findings of the study overall: With each seasonal influenza vaccination, the authors suggested, few new T cells are recruited.

In this sample, this clonotype turned up many times. No antigen is known for it. One entry per CDR3 protein, called by TCRdb with MiXCR from the RT-PCR reads. The sample yields fewer than 600,000 distinct CDR3 sequences, approximately 7.2% seen once. This CDR3 region has 15 residues. Trimming left V 6 bases short and J 0 bases short, with 12 bases between. The chain combines TRBV12-3 or TRBV12-4 with TRBJ1-5; D not certain. The sample in question was PBMCs from blood, obtained approximately 25 months after vaccination. This receptor was obtained from a man aged 50 to 69 who received an inactivated influenza vaccine. The CDR3 reads CASSLQWGSNQPQHF. CDR3 sequence (DNA): TGTGCCAGCAGCCTCCAATGGGGTAGCAATCAGCCCCAGCATTTT.